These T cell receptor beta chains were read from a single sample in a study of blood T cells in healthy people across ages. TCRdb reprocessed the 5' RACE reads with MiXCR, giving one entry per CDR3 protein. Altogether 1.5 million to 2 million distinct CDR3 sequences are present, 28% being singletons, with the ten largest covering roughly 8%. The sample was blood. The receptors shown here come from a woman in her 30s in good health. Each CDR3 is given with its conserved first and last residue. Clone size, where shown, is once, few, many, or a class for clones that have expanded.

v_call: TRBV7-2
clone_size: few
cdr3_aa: CASSLVLAGGSVTDTQYF

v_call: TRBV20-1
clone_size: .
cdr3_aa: CSASGRGFYEQYF

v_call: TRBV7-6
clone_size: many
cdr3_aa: CASSLAYSGGRETQYF

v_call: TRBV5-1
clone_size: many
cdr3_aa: CASSLDRNTGELFF

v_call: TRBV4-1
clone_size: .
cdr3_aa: CASSQEYPGVTDTQYF

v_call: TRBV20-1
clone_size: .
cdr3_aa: CSARALELIAFF

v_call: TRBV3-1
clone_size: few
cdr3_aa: CASSQGTGPTYGYTF

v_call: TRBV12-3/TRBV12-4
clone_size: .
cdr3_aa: CASSPSQPQPQHF

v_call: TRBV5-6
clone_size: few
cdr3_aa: CASTRRTGEQYF

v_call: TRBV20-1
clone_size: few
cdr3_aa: CSARDVRELYNEQFF

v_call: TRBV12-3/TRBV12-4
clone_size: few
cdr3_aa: CASSLAGGLGTGELFF

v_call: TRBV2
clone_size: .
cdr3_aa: CASSDVAGGSYNEQFF

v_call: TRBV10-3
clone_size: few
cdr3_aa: CAISGHRVDGTDTQYF

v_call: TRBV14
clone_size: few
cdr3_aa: CASSQASGRLYEQYF

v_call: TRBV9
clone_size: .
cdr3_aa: CASSPRYGYGCTF

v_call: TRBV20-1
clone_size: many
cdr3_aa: CSAPSGLANYNEQFF

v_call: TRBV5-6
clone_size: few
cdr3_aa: CASSSGTTLSTDTQYF